This T cell receptor beta chain was obtained from a study of blood T cells in healthy people across ages. Study background: Template switching picked up about one barcoded beta molecule for each two T cells. Broader study findings: Significant beta diversity loss was already apparent by age approximately 36, declining roughly linearly.

With a J-beta primer mix and a sample-barcoded 5' primer, a second PCR ran about 6 to 11 cycles. Each CDR3 protein gets one entry after TCRdb re-called the 5' RACE reads with MiXCR. The profile shows around 2 million distinct CDR3 sequences, 35% to 50% of them singletons. Regarding this clonotype: The antigen is unknown.

CDR1 and CDR2 from the germline V gene are MNHEY and SVGEGT. This CDR3 has 13 amino acids. This TCR came from a human donor in good health. The source material was blood. The rearrangement uses TRBV6-2 or TRBV6-3 and TRBJ2-4; tentatively, D is TRBD2 (5 bases). With the DNA end fitting TRBJ2-7 better, the J assignment may be wrong. The CDR3 region is CASDPGSTYEQYF. The CDR3 DNA reads TGTGCCAGCGACCCGGGATCAACCTACGAGCAGTACTTC.